This T cell receptor (beta chain) was found in a study of T cells in Graves' hyperthyroidism and ophthalmopathy (dated by TCRdb to between 2019 and 2020). Background for the entire study: Peripheral blood was collected at initial diagnosis, before any treatment. The roughly 100 discovery patients were divided at random into training and test sets in a 7:3 ratio. After blood sampling, hyperthyroidism patients were treated with methimazole at a starting dose of 30 mg daily, and ophthalmopathy patients were treated with high-dose intravenous methylprednisolone. To identify distinguishing TCR V-J signatures, a discovery cohort of around 98 patients was used, comprising 43 with Graves' ophthalmopathy and some 57 with stable Graves' hyperthyroidism. Thyroid tissue and blood T-cell repertoires from about six Graves' hyperthyroidism patients were also compared in the study. Prospective prediction of ophthalmopathy was tested in an independent validation cohort of fewer than 20 hyperthyroidism patients and some 17 patients who later progressed to ophthalmopathy. According to the paper, TCR Vbeta CDR3 sequencing was carried out on more than 120 peripheral blood samples, which came from 40 to 45 ophthalmopathy, around 75 hyperthyroidism and roughly 17 progressor patients. The research as a whole found: A 13 V-J signature model separated ophthalmopathy from stable hyperthyroidism, with around 88% sensitivity and 81.08% specificity in cross-validation and 80%/75% in testing. No statistical method was used to fix the sample size in advance, and group allocation was not hidden from the investigators. In validation, the model predicted progression to ophthalmopathy with over 65% sensitivity and 72.22% specificity, a median of 6.5 months before onset. Blood samples also contained most of the expanded thyroid clonotypes (frequency above 0.001), which suggests that blood repertoires may reflect thyroid immune responses.

From the cysteine through the phenylalanine, the CDR3 covers 16 amino acids. CDR3 DNA is the only sequence kept; it has 48 bases, read in frame from the first base. The germline V gene yields SGDLS for CDR1 and YYNGEE for CDR2. V loses 3 bases of germline sequence and J loses 0 bases, and the interval between the two ends is 13 bases. Amplification of TCR beta CDR3 regions was carried out from RNA transcripts. A first-round RT-PCR of the TCR CDR3 used the HTBI primer set with the Qiagen OneStep RT-PCR kit. Libraries were constructed in a second round of multiplex PCR, after which size selection and purification were carried out. The libraries were sequenced on an Illumina HiSeq2000 using paired-end 100 bp reads. Under the source paper's analysis protocol: SOAPnuke was used to process the raw data, throwing out any read that contained adapters or uncalled bases, had a mean Phred below 15, or lacked an exact constant-primer or identifier match. COPE v1.2.5 was used to merge the high-quality paired reads, and each unique nucleotide sequence was defined as a clonotype. MiTCR v1.1 was used to align the clonotypes against IMGT TRBV, TRBD and TRBJ reference segments. The analysis was restricted to V-J combinations with a frequency above 0.0001, which together covered 99% to 99.2% of the repertoires. A TCS score was defined as the ratio of F50 (clonal expansion) to E x V (chaos), with BLOSUM62-based TCRdist applied between CDR3 peptides within each V-J. Welch's t-statistics and random forest reduced just over 500 V-J features to under 15, which were used in a naive Bayes classifier (R e1071). The public reads were quality trimmed at Q25 with fastp and then assembled into clones with MiXCR by TCRdb, keeping productive beta chains. Rows with one shared CDR3 protein collapse into an entry with the most common genes and DNA. These V and J calls derive from TCRdb rather than the authors' analysis. The sample yields 250,000 to 350,000 distinct CDR3 sequences; approximately 15% were counted once. The ten largest clones add up to less than 70% of the sample.

On this clonotype: The clone's antigen remains unknown. Base qualities are not provided; no much larger clone lies one nucleotide away.

Ophthalmopathy patients had moderately to severely active disease, with a Clinical Activity Score of 3 or more, a NOSPECS grade of 4 or more, and a disease duration of less than 3 months. The study excluded patients with uncontrolled infections, other autoimmune diseases, pregnancy or lactation. Diagnoses relied on clinical symptoms, serum thyroxine and TRAb, thyroid ultrasound and orbital computed tomography. Ficoll-Paque density gradient centrifugation was used to isolate PBMCs from approximately 10 ml of fresh peripheral blood. Total RNA was extracted with Trizol reagent, and quality was checked on an Agilent 2100 Bioanalyzer.

Rearrangement joined TRBV9 to TRBJ1-3; no confident D gene assignment can be made. This clonotype originated in an older woman with Graves' ophthalmopathy. Input material: blood. This receptor carries the CDR3 CASSAGMTGSGNTIYF. The DNA sequence follows: TGTGCCAGCAGCGCAGGAATGACGGGCTCTGGAAACACCATATATTTT. The CDR3 plus the reference TRBV9 and TRBJ1-3 genes for the other parts give the full variable domain: DSGVTQTPKHLITATGQRVTLRCSPRSGDLSVYWYQQSLDQGLQFLIQYYNGEERAKGNILERFSAQQFPDLHSELNLSSLELGDSALYFCASSAGMTGSGNTIYFGEGSWLTVV.